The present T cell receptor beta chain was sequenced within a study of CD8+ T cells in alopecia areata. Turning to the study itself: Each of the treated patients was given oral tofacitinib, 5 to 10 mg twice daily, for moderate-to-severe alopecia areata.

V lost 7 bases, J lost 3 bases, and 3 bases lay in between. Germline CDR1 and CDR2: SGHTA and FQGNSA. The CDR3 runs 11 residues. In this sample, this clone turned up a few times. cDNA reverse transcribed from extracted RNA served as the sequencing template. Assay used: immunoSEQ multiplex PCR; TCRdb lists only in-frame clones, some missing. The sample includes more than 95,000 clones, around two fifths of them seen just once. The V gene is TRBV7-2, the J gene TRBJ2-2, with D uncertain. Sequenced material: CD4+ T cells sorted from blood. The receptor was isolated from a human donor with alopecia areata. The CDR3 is CASIYTGELFF. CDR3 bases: TGTGCCAGCATTTACACCGGGGAGCTGTTTTTT.